This T cell receptor (beta chain) was recorded in a study of T cell responses to AZD1222 COVID-19 vaccine. This clone was detected ten times or more. Profiling relied on immunoSEQ multiplex PCR, and the TCRdb table lists in-frame clones only, not all of them. In the table there are 90,000 to 100,000 clones, about 89% of which are singletons. This specimen consisted of peripheral blood, obtained on day 0 of AZD1222 vaccination. This TCR came from an adult in good health.

CDR3 nucleotides: TGTGCCAGCAGCGCTCAGGGCTCCACAGATACGCAGTATTTT. Translating gives CASSAQGSTDTQYF. The rearrangement joins TRBV7-2 to TRBJ2-3; perhaps TRBD1 as D (5 bases). The CDR3 contains 14 residues. Trimming pared 5 bases from V and 2 bases from J, leaving 11 bases between. CDR1 and CDR2 from the germline V gene are SGHTA and FQGNSA.